This TCR beta chain is drawn from a study of cytomegalovirus exposure and HLA in healthy donors. Germline CDR1 is SGHDN and CDR2 is FVKESK. CDR3 length: 13 amino acids. V was pared by 0 bases and J by 9 bases, with 9 bases between. Points on this clone: Its antigen is unknown.

General observations from the study: Cytomegalovirus status was reportedly diagnosed by the classifier with high specificity and sensitivity. In vitro assays verified that a few CMV-associated chains recognized CMV antigens specifically.

The PCR was carried out with 60 Vbeta primers and 13 Jbeta primers. The method was immunoSEQ multiplex PCR; TCRdb's version includes in-frame clones alone and lacks a portion of them. In the table there are 100,000 to 150,000 clones, about 70% of which are singletons. The material sequenced was PBMCs. This clonotype was sampled from a woman aged 60 to 75 in good health and CMV-seropositive. The chain is built from TRBV14 and TRBJ2-1; D is unresolved. For the CDR3, the DNA is TGTGCCAGCAGCCAAGAATGGTTCAGTGAGCAGTTCTTC. This encodes CASSQEWFSEQFF.